The next 10 T cell receptor beta chains were all read from a single sample in a study of Ad26.COV2.S vaccination and SARS-CoV-2 variants. Treatment given: 15 to 20 received Ad26.COV2.S at low or high dose, single or two shots; 5 received placebo; per-sample allocation not given. Sampling was performed 63 days after the first vaccine or placebo injection. Sequenced by immunoSEQ multiplex PCR; TCRdb stores in-frame clones only, minus some. Seen here are around 340,000 clones, less than 90% observed once, and the top ten hold around 5.8%. Sequenced material: peripheral blood, taken in a trial of Ad26.COV2.S vaccine versus placebo. All receptors come from a person between 18 and 65 years old who received the Ad26.COV2.S COVID-19 vaccine or a placebo.

The genes are TRBV4-1 and TRBJ2-3; D is possibly TRBD2 (5 bases). The V gene's germline CDR1 is MGHRA and CDR2 YSYEKL. This CDR3 is 16 amino acids long. The V gene lost 0 bases and the J gene lost 2 bases, with 12 bases spanning the gap. The CDR3 region is CASSQETAGTTDTQYF. As DNA, the CDR3 is TGCGCCAGCAGCCAAGAAACCGCGGGCACCACAGATACGCAGTATTTT.

This rearrangement joins TRBV20-1 to TRBJ2-7; D call uncertain. The CDR3 totals 13 residues. Germline CDR1 and CDR2: DFQATT and SNEGSKA (reference sequence). V shed 3 bases and J shed 6 bases, with 15 bases lying between them. CDR3 in DNA: TGCAGTGCTAGTTTTACCGTTGCCGGCGAGCAGTACTTC. Its protein is CSASFTVAGEQYF.

The rearrangement links TRBV7-2 to TRBJ2-7; D call uncertain. Germline assignment: CDR1 SGHTA and CDR2 FQGNSA. The CDR3 sequence is 13 residues long. Trimming pared 5 bases from V and 3 bases from J, leaving 11 bases between. CDR3: CASSRETFYEQYF. The CDR3 region has the DNA TGTGCCAGCAGCCGCGAGACCTTCTACGAGCAGTACTTC.

The CDR3 DNA reads as TGTGCCAGCAGCAAGTCCGGAGGCAATGAGCAGTTCTTC. Its translation is CASSKSGGNEQFF. The chain has TRBV7-6 and TRBJ2-1; D possibly corresponds to TRBD2 (5 bases). Germline-derived CDR1 and CDR2 are SGHVS and FNYEAQ. The CDR3 loop spans 13 amino acids. V was clipped by 5 bases and J by 6 bases, with 11 bases between them.

V is TRBV7-3 and J is TRBJ2-2, with 9 bases matching TRBD1. The CDR3 consists of 16 residues. Germline loops: CDR1 SGHTA, CDR2 FQGTGA. Unmatched junction bases numbered 5, after V lost 5 bases and J lost 1 base. This CDR3 reads CASSKVTGGNTGELFF. The CDR3 region has the DNA TGTGCCAGCAGCAAGGTGACAGGGGGGAACACCGGGGAGCTGTTTTTT.

The chain has TRBV7-2 and TRBJ2-1; D perhaps matches TRBD2 (6 bases). Per the germline V gene, CDR1 is SGHTA and CDR2 is FQGNSA. The germline V and J ends were trimmed by 7 bases and 8 bases, with 24 bases remaining between them. The CDR3 has 16 residues. As DNA, the CDR3 is TGTGCCAGCAAAATAGGAGGCGGGAACGGCCGGCATGAGCAGTTCTTC. Amino acid sequence: CASKIGGGNGRHEQFF.

This chain connects TRBV30 to TRBJ2-7; 7 bases fit TRBD1. CDR3 length: 13 residues. Losses at the gene ends were 8 bases for V and 0 bases for J; bases not matched to a gene: 7. Germline CDR1 GTSNPN, CDR2 SVGIG (reference sequence). Here the CDR3 DNA reads TGTGCCCTTACCGGGACAGACTCCTACGAGCAGTACTTC. This translates into CALTGTDSYEQYF.

The chain employs TRBV19 and TRBJ1-5; D remains unclear. Trimming removed 3 bases at V and 7 bases at J, with 10 bases between. There are 13 residues in the CDR3. CDR1 is LNHDA and CDR2 is SQIVND in the germline V gene (reference sequence). This CDR3 is CASSMEIGQPQHF. The CDR3, as DNA: TGTGCCAGTAGTATGGAGATAGGGCAGCCCCAGCATTTT. The whole variable domain, remainder taken from reference TRBV19 and TRBJ1-5, is DGGITQSPKYLFRKEGQNVTLSCEQNLNHDAMYWYRQDPGQGLRLIYYSQIVNDFQKGDIAEGYSVSREKKESFPLTVTSAQKNPTAFYLCASSMEIGQPQHFGDGTRLSIL.

CDR3 DNA sequence: TGTGCCAGCAGCGCAGGTGATTGGGACAGTTTGACTAACTATGGCTACACCTTC. Its translation: CASSAGDWDSLTNYGYTF. V and J are TRBV9 and TRBJ1-2; TRBD1 aligns across 7 bases. CDR1 is SGDLS, CDR2 YYNGEE, per germline. The junction had 14 bases not matched to a gene; V was cut back by 3 bases and J by 0 bases. The CDR3 extends over 18 amino acids.

To note about this clone: This sequence may be a read error, since a much larger clone differs from it by one base. The V call is TRBV7-9, the J call TRBJ1-1, with D possibly being TRBD1 (6 bases). This CDR3 spans 13 amino acids. Trimming removed 0 bases from V and 4 bases from J, with 6 bases in between. The germline CDR1 and CDR2 sequences are SEHNR and FQNEAQ (reference sequence). The DNA for the CDR3 is TGTGCCAGCAGCTTAGCGGGGGCCACTGAAGCTTTCTTT. This gives the protein CASSLAGATEAFF.